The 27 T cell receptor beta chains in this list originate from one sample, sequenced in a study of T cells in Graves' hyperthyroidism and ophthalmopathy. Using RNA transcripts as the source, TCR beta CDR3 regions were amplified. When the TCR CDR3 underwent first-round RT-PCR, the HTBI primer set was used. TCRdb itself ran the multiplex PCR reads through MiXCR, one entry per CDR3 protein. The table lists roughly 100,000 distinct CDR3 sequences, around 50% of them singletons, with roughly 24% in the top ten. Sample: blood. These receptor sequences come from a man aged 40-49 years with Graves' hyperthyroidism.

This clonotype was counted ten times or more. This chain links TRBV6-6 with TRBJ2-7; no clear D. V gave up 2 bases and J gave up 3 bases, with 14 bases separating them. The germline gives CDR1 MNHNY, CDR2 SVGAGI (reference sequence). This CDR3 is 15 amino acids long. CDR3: CASSYKLEGGYEQYF. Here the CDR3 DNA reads TGTGCCAGCAGTTACAAATTGGAAGGTGGCTACGAGCAGTACTTC.

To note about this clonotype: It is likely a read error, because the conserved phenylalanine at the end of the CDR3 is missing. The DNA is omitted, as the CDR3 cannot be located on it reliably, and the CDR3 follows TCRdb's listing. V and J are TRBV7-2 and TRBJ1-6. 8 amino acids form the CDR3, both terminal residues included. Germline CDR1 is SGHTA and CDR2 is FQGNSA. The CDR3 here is CASSLGRG.

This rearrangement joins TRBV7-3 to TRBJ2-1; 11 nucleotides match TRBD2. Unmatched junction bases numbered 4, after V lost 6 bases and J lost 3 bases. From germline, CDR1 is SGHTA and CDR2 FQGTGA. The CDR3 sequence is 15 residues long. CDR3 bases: TGTGCCAGCAGTTCCGGGACTAGCGGCTACAATGAGCAGTTCTTC. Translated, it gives CASSSGTSGYNEQFF.

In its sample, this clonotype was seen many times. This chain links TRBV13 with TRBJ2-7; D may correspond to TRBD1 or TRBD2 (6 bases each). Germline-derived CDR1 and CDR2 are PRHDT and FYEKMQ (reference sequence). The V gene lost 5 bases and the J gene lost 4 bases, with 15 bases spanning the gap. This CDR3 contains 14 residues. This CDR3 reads CASSRGSGAYEQYF. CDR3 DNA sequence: TGTGCCAGCAGCCGAGGATCGGGGGCTTACGAGCAGTACTTC.

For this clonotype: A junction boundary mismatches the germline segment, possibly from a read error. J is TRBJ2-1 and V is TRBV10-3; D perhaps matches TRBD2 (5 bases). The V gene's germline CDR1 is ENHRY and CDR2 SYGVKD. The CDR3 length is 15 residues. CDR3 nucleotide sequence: TGCGCCATCAATGAGGGTTTGGGCAGTTACAATGAGCAGTTCTTC. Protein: CAINEGLGSYNEQFF.

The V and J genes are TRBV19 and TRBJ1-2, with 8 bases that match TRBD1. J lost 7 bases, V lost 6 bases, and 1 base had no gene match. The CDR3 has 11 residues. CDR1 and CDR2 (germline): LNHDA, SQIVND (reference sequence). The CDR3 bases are TGTGCCAGTAGGGGACAGGTTGGCTACACCTTC. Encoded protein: CASRGQVGYTF.

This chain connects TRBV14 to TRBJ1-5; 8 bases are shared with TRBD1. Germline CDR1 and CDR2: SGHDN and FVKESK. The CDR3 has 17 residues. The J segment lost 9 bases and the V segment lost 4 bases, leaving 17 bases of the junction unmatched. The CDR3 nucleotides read TGTGCCAGCAGCCCTAATAGCGGGGACAGGTGGCAACCGCCCCAGCATTTT. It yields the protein CASSPNSGDRWQPPQHF.

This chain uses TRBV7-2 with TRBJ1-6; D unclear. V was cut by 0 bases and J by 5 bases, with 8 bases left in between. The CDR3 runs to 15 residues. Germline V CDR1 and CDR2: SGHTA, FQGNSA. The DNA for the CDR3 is TGTGCCAGCAGCTTAGCTGACAATAATAATTCACCCCTCCACTTT. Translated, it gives CASSLADNNNSPLHF.

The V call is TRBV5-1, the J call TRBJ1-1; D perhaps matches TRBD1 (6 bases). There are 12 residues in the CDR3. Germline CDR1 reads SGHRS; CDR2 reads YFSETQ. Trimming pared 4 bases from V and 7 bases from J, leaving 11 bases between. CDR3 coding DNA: TGCGCCAGCAGCCCCGGGACAAGTGAAGCTTTCTTT. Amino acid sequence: CASSPGTSEAFF.

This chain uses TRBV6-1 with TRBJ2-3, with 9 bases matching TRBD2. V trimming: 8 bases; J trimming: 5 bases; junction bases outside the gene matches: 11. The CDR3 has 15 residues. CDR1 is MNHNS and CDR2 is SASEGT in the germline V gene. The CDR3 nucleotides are TGTGCCAGCGGGGGGACTAGCAGGGGGGGAGATACGCAGTATTTT. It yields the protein CASGGTSRGGDTQYF.

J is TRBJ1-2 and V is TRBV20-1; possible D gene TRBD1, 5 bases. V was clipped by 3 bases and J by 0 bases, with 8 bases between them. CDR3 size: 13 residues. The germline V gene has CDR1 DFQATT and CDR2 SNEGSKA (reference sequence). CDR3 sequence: CSARGTPNYGYTF. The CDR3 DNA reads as TGCAGTGCTAGGGGGACCCCTAACTATGGCTACACCTTC.

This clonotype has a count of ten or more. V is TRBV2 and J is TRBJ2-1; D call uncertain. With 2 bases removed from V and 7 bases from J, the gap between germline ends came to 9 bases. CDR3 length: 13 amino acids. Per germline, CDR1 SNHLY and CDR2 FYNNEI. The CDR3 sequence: CASSENALNEQFF. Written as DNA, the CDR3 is TGTGCCAGCAGTGAAAACGCGCTGAATGAGCAGTTCTTC.

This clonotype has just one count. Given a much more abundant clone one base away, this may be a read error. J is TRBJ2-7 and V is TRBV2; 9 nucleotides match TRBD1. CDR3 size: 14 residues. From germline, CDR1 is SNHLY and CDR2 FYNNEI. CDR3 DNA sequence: TGTGCCAGCAGCCAACGGGACAGGGCCTACGGGCAGTACTTC. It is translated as CASSQRDRAYGQYF. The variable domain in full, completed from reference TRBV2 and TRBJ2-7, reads EPEVTQTPSHQVTQMGQEVILRCVPISNHLYFYWYRQILGQKVEFLVSFYNNEISEKSEIFDDQFSVERPDGSNFTLKIRSTKLEDSAMYFCASSQRDRAYGQYFGPGTRLTVT.

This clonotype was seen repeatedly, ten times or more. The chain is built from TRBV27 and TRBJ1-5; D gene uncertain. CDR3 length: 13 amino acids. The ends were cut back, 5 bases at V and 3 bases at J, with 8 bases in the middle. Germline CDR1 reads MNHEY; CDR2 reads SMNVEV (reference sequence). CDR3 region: CASSPWVNQPQHF. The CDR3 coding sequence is TGTGCCAGCAGTCCGTGGGTCAATCAGCCCCAGCATTTT.

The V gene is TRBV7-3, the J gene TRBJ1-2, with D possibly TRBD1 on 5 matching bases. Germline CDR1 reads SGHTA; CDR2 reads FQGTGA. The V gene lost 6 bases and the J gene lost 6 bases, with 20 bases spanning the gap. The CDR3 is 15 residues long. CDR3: CASRIDEGGGDGYTF. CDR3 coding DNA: TGTGCCAGCAGGATAGATGAGGGCGGGGGGGATGGCTACACCTTC.

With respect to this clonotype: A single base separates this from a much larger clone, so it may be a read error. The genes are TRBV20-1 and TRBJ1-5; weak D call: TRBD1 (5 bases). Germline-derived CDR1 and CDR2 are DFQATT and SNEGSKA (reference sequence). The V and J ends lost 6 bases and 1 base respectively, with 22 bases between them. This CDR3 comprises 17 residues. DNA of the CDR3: TGCAGTGCCCCCCCCCCCTCGAGGGACTTGAGCAATCAGCCCCAGCATTTT. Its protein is CSAPPPSRDLSNQPQHF.

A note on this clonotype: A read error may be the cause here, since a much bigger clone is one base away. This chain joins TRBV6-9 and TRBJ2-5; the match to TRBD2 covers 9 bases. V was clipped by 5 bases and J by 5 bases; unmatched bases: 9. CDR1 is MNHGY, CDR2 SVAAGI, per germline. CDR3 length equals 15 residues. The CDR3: CASSDKGGRAETQYF. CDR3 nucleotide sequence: TGTGCCAGCAGTGATAAGGGCGGGAGGGCGGAGACCCAGTACTTC.

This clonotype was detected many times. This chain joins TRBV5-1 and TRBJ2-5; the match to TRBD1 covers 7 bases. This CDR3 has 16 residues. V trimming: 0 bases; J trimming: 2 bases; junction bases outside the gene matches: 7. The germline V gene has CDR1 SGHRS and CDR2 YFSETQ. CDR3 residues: CASSLGGTARQETQYF. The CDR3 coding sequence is TGCGCCAGCAGCTTGGGAGGGACAGCTAGACAAGAGACCCAGTACTTC.

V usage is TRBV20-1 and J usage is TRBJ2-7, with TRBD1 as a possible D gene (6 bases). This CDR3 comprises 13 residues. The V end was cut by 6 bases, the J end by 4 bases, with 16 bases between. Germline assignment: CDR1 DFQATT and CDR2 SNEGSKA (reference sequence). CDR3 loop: CSAKLQGWYEQYF. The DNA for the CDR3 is TGCAGTGCCAAACTACAGGGATGGTACGAGCAGTACTTC.

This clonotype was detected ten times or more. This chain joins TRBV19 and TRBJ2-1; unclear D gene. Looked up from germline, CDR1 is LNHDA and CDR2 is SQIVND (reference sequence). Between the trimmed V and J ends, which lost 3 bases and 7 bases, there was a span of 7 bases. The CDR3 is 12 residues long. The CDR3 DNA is TGTGCCAGTAGTATTAATAGGAATGAGCAGTTCTTC. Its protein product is CASSINRNEQFF.

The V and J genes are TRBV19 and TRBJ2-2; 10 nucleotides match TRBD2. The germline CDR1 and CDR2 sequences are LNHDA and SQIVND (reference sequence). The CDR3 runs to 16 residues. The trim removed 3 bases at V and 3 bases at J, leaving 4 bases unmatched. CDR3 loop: CASSMTSGLDTGELFF. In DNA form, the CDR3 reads TGTGCCAGTAGTATGACTAGCGGGCTCGACACCGGGGAGCTGTTTTTT.

The CDR3 reads CSARDLGSGRNIQYF. CDR3 sequence (DNA): TGCAGTGCTAGAGATCTAGGTAGCGGGAGGAACATTCAGTACTTC. This chain connects TRBV20-1 to TRBJ2-4, with TRBD2 matching over 10 bases. V lost 0 bases to trimming and J lost 7 bases; unmatched junction nucleotides: 6. Germline CDR1 is DFQATT and CDR2 is SNEGSKA (reference sequence). The CDR3 spans 15 residues.

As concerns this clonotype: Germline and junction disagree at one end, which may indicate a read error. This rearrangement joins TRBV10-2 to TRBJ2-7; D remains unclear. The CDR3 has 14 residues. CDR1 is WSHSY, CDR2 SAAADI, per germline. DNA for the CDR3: TGCACCAGCAGTGAGTCCTTGGACCTCTACGAGCAGTACTTC. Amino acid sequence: CTSSESLDLYEQYF.

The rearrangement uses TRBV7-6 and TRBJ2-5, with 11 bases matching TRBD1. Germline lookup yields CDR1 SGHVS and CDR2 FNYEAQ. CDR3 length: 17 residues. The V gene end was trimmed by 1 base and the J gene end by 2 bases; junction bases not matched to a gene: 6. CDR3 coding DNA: TGTGCCAGCAGCTTAGAACCAGGACAGGGGGCGCAAGAGACCCAGTACTTC. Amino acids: CASSLEPGQGAQETQYF.

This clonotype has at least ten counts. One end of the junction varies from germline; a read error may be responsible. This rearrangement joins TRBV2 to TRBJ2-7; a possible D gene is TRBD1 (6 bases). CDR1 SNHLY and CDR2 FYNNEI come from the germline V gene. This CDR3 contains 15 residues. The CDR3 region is CASSEGGFRWYEQYF. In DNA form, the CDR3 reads TGTGCCAGCAGCGAAGGGGGATTCCGCTGGTACGAGCAGTACTTC.

The CDR3 region has the DNA TGTGCCAGCAGCGTCGGGACAGGGGGCGGAACTGAAGCTTTCTTT. Amino acid sequence: CASSVGTGGGTEAFF. The chain recombines TRBV9 with TRBJ1-1; 12 nucleotides align to TRBD1. The V gene end was trimmed by 2 bases and the J gene end by 5 bases; junction bases not matched to a gene: 4. There are 15 residues in the CDR3. CDR1 and CDR2 (germline): SGDLS, YYNGEE.

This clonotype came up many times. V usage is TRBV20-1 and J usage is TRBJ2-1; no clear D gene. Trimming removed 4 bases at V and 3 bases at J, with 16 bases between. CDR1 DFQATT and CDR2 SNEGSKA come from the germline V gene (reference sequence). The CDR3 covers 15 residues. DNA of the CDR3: TGCAGTGCTACCTCCCGGGCGCCCGTCTACAATGAGCAGTTCTTC. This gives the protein CSATSRAPVYNEQFF.